This note documents a single TCR beta chain sequence. The antigen is not known. Trimming cost V 6 bases and J 4 bases, with 19 bases left between them. Per germline, CDR1 LNHDA and CDR2 SQIVND (reference sequence). This CDR3 region has 15 residues. The data belong to a study of PD-L1 blockade in urothelial cancer. As for the study in general: Patients, treated from 2014 onward, received atezolizumab 1,200 mg intravenously every 3 weeks. General study findings and limits: Lower pretreatment blood TCR clonality, under the median, predicted better survival, researchers reported.

Only in-frame clones appear in the TCRdb table, and some are missing; sequencing was by immunoSEQ multiplex PCR. The table has 65,000 to 80,000 clones, around four fifths seen once; the top ten hold approximately 4.7%. This rearrangement joins TRBV19 to TRBJ2-7; possible D gene TRBD2, 5 bases. This sequence originates from a man in his sixties or seventies with urothelial cancer. Sequenced here: PBMCs, sampled around atezolizumab (anti-PD-L1) treatment. Written as DNA, the CDR3 is TGTGCCAGTAGGCTAGGAGGTGGACCGGGTTACGAGCAGTACTTC. Encoded protein: CASRLGGGPGYEQYF.